This TCR beta chain comes out of a study of CD8+ T cells in alopecia areata listed by TCRdb under 2018. Study-wide context: The treated patients, all with moderate-to-severe alopecia areata, were enrolled in an open-label pilot trial of oral tofacitinib given at 5 to 10 mg twice daily. Tofacitinib was administered for 6 to 18 months, and 6 months of follow-up off drug were then conducted to assess delayed response and recurrence. Disease severity in treated patients was measured with the SALT score, which quantifies the percentage of affected scalp surface area. The study used high-throughput TCRbeta sequencing to examine T cell clonal expansion in alopecia areata, in both the C3H/HeJ mouse model and human patients. In humans, TCRbeta sequencing was performed on scalp tissue and on sorted CD4+ and CD8+ peripheral blood T cells from healthy controls and from patients with patchy or totalis/universalis alopecia areata. Biopsies were taken from tofacitinib-treated patients at baseline and again at 4 and 24 weeks into treatment, and several of those patients also had a later scalp biopsy. Scalp clonality was compared among normal scalp (n=4), patchy alopecia areata scalp (n=8), and alopecia totalis/universalis scalp (n=8). The RNA source kit depended on sample type: the PAXgene miRNA kit for fixed scalp, the miRNeasy kit for PBMCs, and the RNeasy kit for mouse skin. TCRbeta CDR3 regions were amplified by immunoSEQ multiplex PCR with 35 Vbeta forward and 13 Jbeta reverse primers. What the authors observed across the whole study: Scalp clonality and the number of expanded CD8+ clones among the top 100 scalp clones were significantly decreased by tofacitinib. Compared with normal scalp, lesional scalp, particularly in alopecia totalis/universalis, had higher clonality and more expanded CD8+ clones, which suggests antigenic drive. Unlike mouse skin, where gammadelta T cells dominate, normal human skin contains resident alphabeta T cells that get sequenced too, which complicates analysis of the scalp TCR repertoire. Shared TCR sequences between patients were less evident than in mice, which may be partly attributable to HLA diversity in the patient population. Many expanded lesional clones were found to persist in scalp and blood during tofacitinib treatment, and relapse after treatment cessation may be partly explained by this persistence. Because the treated cohort was small and had only one nonresponder, larger studies are needed to examine links between baseline CD8+ expansion and response.

On this clone itself: Its antigen is currently not known. Base quality data are lacking; no much larger clone is found one base away.

The cysteine opens and the phenylalanine closes a CDR3 of 14 amino acids. This entry keeps only the CDR3 DNA: 42 bases, framed from base 1. Germline trimming amounts to 1 base on V and 9 bases on J, with 8 as the count of junction bases outside the gene matches. Based on the germline V gene, the CDR1 and CDR2 sequences are SGHDN and FVKESK. Libraries were prepared through the immunoSEQ multiplex PCR assay. RNA was extracted from all samples and reverse transcribed into cDNA, which served as template for TCR sequencing. SuperScript III was used to make first-strand cDNA, primed with a 2:1 mix of oligo-dT and random hexamers. Amplification bias was assessed with a synthetic immune receptor repertoire, and residual bias was removed computationally. As for the authors' bioinformatics: Raw reads were preprocessed to remove errors, and CDR3 was defined by IMGT conventions from the conserved cysteine to phenylalanine. Clonality was computed by normalizing Shannon entropy by log2 of the number of productive unique TCRs and subtracting the result from 1. Scalp TCRbeta sequences were cross-referenced with sorted blood CD4 and CD8 repertoires so that the CD4 or CD8 identity of scalp clones could be inferred. As stored in TCRdb, this immuneACCESS dataset retains in-frame rearrangements with V and J assigned. A fraction of the clones does not appear; measured against another copy, unresolved V genes explain less than half of the discrepancy, and the remainder lacks a known reason. Clonal size and the V and J genes are those of that table, whereas D and trimming came from the DNA. This sample holds approximately 210,000 clones; over 60% were observed only once. The ten largest clones take up roughly 4.2% of the sample.

The intended sense of this specimen's time point label: around 4 weeks on oral tofacitinib. What this sample's treatment or condition label stands for: oral pan-JAK inhibitor, 5-10 mg twice daily. Peripheral blood and lesional scalp punch biopsies were obtained from patients with alopecia areata. PBMCs were separated by density centrifugation and stained for CD3, CD4 and CD8, after which CD4+ and CD8+ T cells were sorted on a FACSAria. Here the sequenced sample was CD4+ T cells sorted from blood, taken at week 4, from a patient treated with tofacitinib. The chain couples TRBV14 to TRBJ2-5; TRBD1 aligns with 7 central bases. The origin of this receptor is a human donor with alopecia areata. The bases read TGTGCCAGCAGCCAAGCGGGGACAGTTTGGGCCCAGTACTTC. The encoded protein is CASSQAGTVWAQYF.